What follows is one T cell receptor beta chain and its context. The entry originates in a study of cytomegalovirus exposure and HLA in healthy donors. For the study at large: There were nearly 120 million unique TCR beta sequences, drawn from roughly 200 million T cells, in an earlier analysis.

PCR employed 60 Vbeta and 13 Jbeta primers. Repertoires were generated with immunoSEQ multiplex PCR, while TCRdb's copy carries only in-frame clones and drops some. Of 110,000 or so clones listed, around 68% were seen once; the top ten hold around 4.3%. Samples came from healthy bone marrow donors. V gave up 3 bases and J gave up 4 bases, with 9 bases separating them. The CDR3 covers 13 residues. Germline CDR1 is MNHEY and CDR2 is SMNVEV (reference sequence). This clonotype was sampled from a woman aged 40 to 50 in good health and CMV-seropositive. The sample comprised PBMCs. The rearrangement joins TRBV27 to TRBJ1-2; possibly TRBD1 for D (5 bases). CDR3 in amino acids: CASSFQGGYGYTF. CDR3 sequence (DNA): TGTGCCAGCAGTTTTCAGGGAGGCTATGGCTACACCTTC.